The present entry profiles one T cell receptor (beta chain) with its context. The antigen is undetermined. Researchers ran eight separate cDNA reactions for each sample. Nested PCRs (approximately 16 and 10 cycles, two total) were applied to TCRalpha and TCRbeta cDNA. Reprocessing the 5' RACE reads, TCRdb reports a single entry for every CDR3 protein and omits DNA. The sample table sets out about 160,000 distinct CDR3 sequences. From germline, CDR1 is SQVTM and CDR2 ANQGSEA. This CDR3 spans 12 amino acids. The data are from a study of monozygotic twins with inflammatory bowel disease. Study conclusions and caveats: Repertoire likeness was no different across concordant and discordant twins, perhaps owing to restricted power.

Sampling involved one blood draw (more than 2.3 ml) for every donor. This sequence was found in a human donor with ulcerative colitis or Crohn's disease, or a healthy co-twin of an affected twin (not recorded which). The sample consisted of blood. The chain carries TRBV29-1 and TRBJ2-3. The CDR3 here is CSVALHTDTQYF.